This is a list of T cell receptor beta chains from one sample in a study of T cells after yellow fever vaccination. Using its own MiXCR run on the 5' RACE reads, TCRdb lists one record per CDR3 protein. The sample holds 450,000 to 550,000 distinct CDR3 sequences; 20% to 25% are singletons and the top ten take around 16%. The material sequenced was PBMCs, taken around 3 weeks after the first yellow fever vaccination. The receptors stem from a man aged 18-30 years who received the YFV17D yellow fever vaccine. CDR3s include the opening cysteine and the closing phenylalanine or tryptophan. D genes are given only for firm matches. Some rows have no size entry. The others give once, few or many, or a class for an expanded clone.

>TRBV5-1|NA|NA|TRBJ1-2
CASSPTSPYGYTF
TGCGCCAGCAGCCCGACAAGCCCCTATGGCTACACCTTC
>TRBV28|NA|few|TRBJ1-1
CASKWDLGNTEAFF
TGTGCCAGCAAATGGGACCTGGGGAACACTGAAGCTTTCTTT
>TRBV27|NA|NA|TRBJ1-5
CASSPVRGLGQPQHF
TGTGCCAGCAGCCCGGTTCGGGGGCTAGGCCAGCCCCAGCATTTT
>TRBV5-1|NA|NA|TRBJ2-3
CASSPEGAAFTDTQYF
TGCGCCAGCAGCCCCGAAGGGGCAGCTTTCACAGATACGCAGTATTTT
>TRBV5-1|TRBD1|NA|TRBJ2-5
CASSGTGGKETQYF
TGCGCCAGCAGCGGAACAGGGGGAAAAGAGACCCAGTACTTC
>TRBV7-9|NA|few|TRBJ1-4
CASSLAAITTNEKLFF
TGTGCCAGCAGCTTAGCGGCAATAACAACTAATGAAAAACTGTTTTTT
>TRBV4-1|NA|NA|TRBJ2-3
CASSPVGEGARTDTQYF
TGCGCCAGCAGCCCAGTGGGGGAGGGGGCGCGCACAGATACGCAGTATTTT
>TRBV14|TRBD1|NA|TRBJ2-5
CASSQGTGRGLETQYF
TGTGCCAGCAGCCAAGGGACAGGACGAGGATTGGAGACCCAGTACTTC
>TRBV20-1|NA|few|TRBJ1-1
CRPDEAFF
TGCAGACCCGATGAAGCTTTCTTT
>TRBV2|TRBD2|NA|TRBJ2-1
CASRPDGGNEQFF
TGTGCCAGCAGACCTGACGGGGGGAATGAGCAGTTCTTC
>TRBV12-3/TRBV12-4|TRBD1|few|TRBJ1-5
CASSWDSQPQHF
TGTGCCAGCAGTTGGGACAGCCAGCCCCAGCATTTT
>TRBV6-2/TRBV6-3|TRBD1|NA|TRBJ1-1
CASSYSIWTGNTEAFF
TGTGCCAGCAGTTACTCGATTTGGACAGGGAACACTGAAGCTTTCTTT
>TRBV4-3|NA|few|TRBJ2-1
CASSQELNNEQFF
TGCGCCAGCAGCCAAGAGTTGAACAATGAGCAGTTCTTC
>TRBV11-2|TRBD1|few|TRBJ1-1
CASSLLGTGLTEAFF
TGTGCCAGCAGCCTTCTCGGGACAGGGCTCACTGAAGCTTTCTTT
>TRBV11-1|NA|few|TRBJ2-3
CASSSRPWGADIGDTQYF
TGTGCCAGCAGCTCCCGGCCCTGGGGGGCTGATATTGGAGATACGCAGTATTTT
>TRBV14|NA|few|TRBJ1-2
CASSPISIAANYGYTF
TGTGCCAGCAGCCCGATCTCTATTGCGGCTAACTATGGCTACACCTTC
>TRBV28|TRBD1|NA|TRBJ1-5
CASSLRTGGFQPQHF
TGTGCCAGCAGTTTACGGACAGGGGGTTTTCAGCCCCAGCATTTT
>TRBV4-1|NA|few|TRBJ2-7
CASSQGQVRAYEQYF
TGCGCCAGCAGCCAAGGACAGGTCAGAGCCTACGAGCAGTACTTC
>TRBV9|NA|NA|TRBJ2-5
CASSFRSTQETQYF
TGTGCCAGCAGCTTCCGGTCGACACAAGAGACCCAGTACTTC
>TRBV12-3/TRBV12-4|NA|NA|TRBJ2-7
CASSTSPPPSYEQYF
TGTGCCAGCAGTACCTCCCCGCCGCCATCCTACGAGCAGTACTTC
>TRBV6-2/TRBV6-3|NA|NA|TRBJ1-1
CASRPGWSTEAFF
TGTGCCAGCAGACCAGGGTGGAGCACTGAAGCTTTCTTT
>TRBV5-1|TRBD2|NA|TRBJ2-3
CASRKSGGQNTQYF
TGCGCCAGCAGAAAGAGCGGGGGGCAAAATACGCAGTATTTT
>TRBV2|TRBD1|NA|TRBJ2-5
CASSVTRDREETQYF
TGTGCCAGCAGTGTCACCCGGGACAGGGAAGAGACCCAGTACTTC
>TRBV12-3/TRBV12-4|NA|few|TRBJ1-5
CASSPGRGQPQHF
TGTGCCAGCAGTCCCGGAAGGGGCCAGCCCCAGCATTTT
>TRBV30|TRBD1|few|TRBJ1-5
CAWSVKRDSQPQHF
TGTGCCTGGAGTGTCAAAAGGGACAGTCAGCCCCAGCATTTT
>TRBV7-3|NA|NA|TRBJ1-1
CASSLSAGSITEAFF
TGTGCCAGCAGCTTAAGTGCAGGGAGTATCACTGAAGCTTTCTTT
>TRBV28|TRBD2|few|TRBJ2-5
CASSRPGLAGREETQYF
TGTGCCAGCAGCCGCCCGGGACTAGCGGGGAGAGAGGAGACCCAGTACTTC
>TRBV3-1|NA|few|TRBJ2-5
CASSQGRQETQYF
TGTGCCAGCAGCCAGGGCAGACAAGAGACCCAGTACTTC
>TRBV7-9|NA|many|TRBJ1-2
CASSLGGQPRGYTF
TGTGCCAGCAGCTTAGGCGGTCAGCCGAGAGGCTACACCTTC
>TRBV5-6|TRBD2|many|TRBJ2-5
CASSLASGGFETQYF
TGTGCCAGCAGCTTGGCTAGCGGGGGGTTCGAGACCCAGTACTTC
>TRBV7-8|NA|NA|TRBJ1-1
CASSSNRVMNTEAFF
TGTGCCAGCAGCTCGAACAGGGTTATGAACACTGAAGCTTTCTTT
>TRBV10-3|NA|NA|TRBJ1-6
CAISQDRDNSPLHF
TGTGCCATCAGCCAGGACCGAGATAATTCACCCCTCCACTTT
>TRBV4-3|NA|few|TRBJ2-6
CASSQGSGTSGANVLTF
TGCGCCAGCAGCCAAGGATCGGGAACCTCTGGGGCCAACGTCCTGACTTTC
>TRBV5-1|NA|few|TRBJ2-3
CASSRTYPPDTQYF
TGCGCCAGCAGCCGGACATACCCCCCAGATACGCAGTATTTT
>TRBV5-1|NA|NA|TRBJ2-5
CASSWTQETQYF
TGCGCCAGCAGCTGGACCCAAGAGACCCAGTACTTC
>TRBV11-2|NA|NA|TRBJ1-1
CASAGMNTEAFF
TGTGCCAGCGCAGGAATGAACACTGAAGCTTTCTTT
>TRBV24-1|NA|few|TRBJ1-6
CATSDLRRPEVLANSPLHF
TGTGCCACCAGTGATTTGAGACGCCCGGAGGTGCTCGCTAATTCACCCCTCCACTTT
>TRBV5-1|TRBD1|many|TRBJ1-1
CASSPRTGGTEAFF
TGCGCCAGCAGCCCGCGGACAGGAGGGACTGAAGCTTTCTTT
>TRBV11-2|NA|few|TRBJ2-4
CASRHSGVAKNIQYF
TGTGCCAGCAGACACTCCGGGGTAGCCAAAAACATTCAGTACTTC
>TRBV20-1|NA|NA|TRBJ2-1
CSAKLAFNEQFF
TGCAGTGCTAAACTTGCTTTCAATGAGCAGTTCTTC